The 29 T cell receptor beta chains listed next were all sequenced from one sample in a study of blood T cells in healthy people across ages (dated by TCRdb to 2015 to 2017). The method was 5' RACE. For sequencing, an Illumina HiSeq 2500 was employed. A second PCR of roughly 7 to 11 cycles was performed with a sample-barcoded 5' primer and a J-beta primer mix. The raw public reads went through TCRdb reprocessing: fastp at Q25, MiXCR clone calling, in-frame beta chains kept. Rows matching on CDR3 protein sequence are summarized as one entry with the most common DNA and genes. The sample table records 700,000 to 950,000 distinct CDR3 sequences; 35% to 45% of these occur just once. The ten largest clones represent 20% to 25% of the sample. The sequencing sample was made of blood. Source of these receptors: a woman in her sixties in good health.

The V gene is TRBV20-1, the J gene TRBJ2-1; TRBD2 aligns across 9 bases. The CDR3 has 14 residues. Germline V gene lookup returns CDR1 DFQATT and CDR2 SNEGSKA (reference sequence). With 1 base clipped from V and 8 bases from J, the junction kept 6 bases outside the gene matches. The CDR3 DNA follows: TGCAGTGCTAGAGGGGTAGCGGGAGATCATGAGCAGTTCTTC. It encodes CSARGVAGDHEQFF.

V gene TRBV27 combines with J gene TRBJ2-5; D is possibly TRBD2 (5 bases). The CDR3 runs 14 residues. Per germline, CDR1 MNHEY and CDR2 SMNVEV (reference sequence). V shed 4 bases and J shed 2 bases, with 11 bases lying between them. CDR3 in amino acids: CASSSTRPQETQYF. The DNA of the CDR3 is TGTGCCAGCAGTTCCACTAGACCGCAAGAGACCCAGTACTTC.

The rearrangement links TRBV10-3 to TRBJ2-5, with D possibly being TRBD1 (5 bases). The germline V gene has CDR1 ENHRY and CDR2 SYGVKD. The CDR3 runs to 11 residues. Trimming removed 10 bases at V and 3 bases at J, with 9 bases between. This CDR3 is CATIGEETQYF. In DNA form, the CDR3 reads TGTGCCACCATAGGGGAAGAGACCCAGTACTTC.

The rearrangement uses TRBV7-2 and TRBJ1-2; 11 bases align to TRBD1. The germline CDR1 and CDR2 sequences are SGHTA and FQGNSA. This CDR3 has 16 amino acids. Trimming cost V 3 bases and J 8 bases; bases outside gene matches: 11. CDR3 loop: CASSLPRGQGARGYTF. CDR3 sequence (DNA): TGTGCCAGCAGCTTGCCACGCGGACAGGGGGCAAGGGGCTACACCTTC.

This CDR3 is CASSQGVGGKKAFF. CDR3 coding DNA: TGTGCCAGCAGCCAAGGGGTCGGTGGGAAGAAAGCTTTCTTT. The chain carries TRBV12-3 or TRBV12-4 and TRBJ1-1; possible D gene TRBD1, 5 bases. The CDR3 consists of 14 residues. V shed 6 bases and J shed 9 bases, with 20 bases lying between them.

The chain is built from TRBV29-1 and TRBJ2-5; D call uncertain. This CDR3 spans 14 amino acids. V was cut by 4 bases and J by 2 bases, with 14 bases left in between. CDR1 and CDR2 from the germline V gene are SQVTM and ANQGSEA. The CDR3 here is CSVVPRYKQETQYF. For the CDR3, the DNA is TGCAGCGTTGTACCTAGATACAAACAAGAGACCCAGTACTTC.

The sample holds a few counts of this clonotype. The J gene is TRBJ2-1, the V gene TRBV5-1, with D possibly being TRBD1 (6 bases). V was pared by 0 bases and J by 6 bases, with 16 bases between. Germline V gene sequence: CDR1 SGHRS, CDR2 YFSETQ. CDR3 length equals 16 residues. The CDR3 region is CASSLALDSGGNEQFF. The CDR3 region has the DNA TGCGCCAGCAGCTTGGCCCTGGACAGTGGCGGCAATGAGCAGTTCTTC. Full variable domain (outside the CDR3, taken from reference TRBV5-1 and TRBJ2-1): KAGVTQTPRYLIKTRGQQVTLSCSPISGHRSVSWYQQTPGQGLQFLFEYFSETQRNKGNFPGRFSGRQFSNSRSEMNVSTLELGDSALYLCASSLALDSGGNEQFFGPGTRLTVL.

This chain links TRBV12-3 or TRBV12-4 with TRBJ1-1; no definite D call. Trimming removed 6 bases at V and 6 bases at J, with 17 bases between. This CDR3 region has 14 residues. CDR3 sequence (DNA): TGTGCCAGCAGCTTATCCCCGGGGAGGTCTGAAGCTTTCTTT. It is translated as CASSLSPGRSEAFF.

The CDR3 nucleotides read TGCAGTGCCGTTTTGGGCGGGGGTTACAATGAGCAGTTCTTC. Residues: CSAVLGGGYNEQFF. The V gene is TRBV20-1, the J gene TRBJ2-1; 7 bases match TRBD2. This CDR3 has 14 amino acids. Germline CDR1 DFQATT, CDR2 SNEGSKA (reference sequence). V was clipped by 6 bases and J by 4 bases; unmatched bases: 9.

This chain connects TRBV30 to TRBJ2-3, with D possibly being TRBD2 (5 bases). CDR3 length: 14 amino acids. CDR1 is GTSNPN, CDR2 SVGIG, per germline (reference sequence). Between the trimmed V and J ends, which lost 5 bases and 4 bases, there was a span of 16 bases. CDR3 nucleotides: TGTGCCTGGCATATGAACTGGGGAGCAGATACGCAGTATTTT. Amino acid sequence: CAWHMNWGADTQYF.

This chain connects TRBV28 to TRBJ1-1, with unresolved D. The length of the CDR3 is 14 residues. Looked up from germline, CDR1 is MDHEN and CDR2 is SYDVKM. V was trimmed by 2 bases and J by 4 bases, leaving 11 bases between them. CDR3 amino acids: CASSLPGLTTEAFF. The CDR3 nucleotides are TGTGCCAGCAGTTTACCGGGGTTGACCACTGAAGCTTTCTTT.

The rearrangement links TRBV11-2 to TRBJ1-2; TRBD1 might be the D (6 bases). This CDR3 has 15 residues. The V and J ends lost 1 base and 8 bases respectively, with 17 bases between them. Germline CDR1 and CDR2: SGHAT and FQNNGV. The chain's CDR3 is CASSLGLTGSGGYTF. CDR3 nucleotide sequence: TGTGCCAGCAGCTTAGGCCTCACAGGGAGCGGCGGCTACACCTTC.

This chain connects TRBV10-3 to TRBJ1-1; no firm D call. In germline, CDR1 is ENHRY, CDR2 SYGVKD. V shed 3 bases and J shed 5 bases, with 7 bases lying between them. The CDR3 is made up of 12 amino acids. The CDR3 region has the DNA TGTGCCATCAGTGAAAGGGAAACTGAAGCTTTCTTT. Its translation: CAISERETEAFF.

The V call is TRBV28, the J call TRBJ2-7; 11 positions agree with TRBD2. Germline V CDR1 and CDR2: MDHEN, SYDVKM. V trimming: 5 bases; J trimming: 5 bases; junction bases outside the gene matches: 8. The CDR3 spans 15 residues. This CDR3 reads CASSELAGGPHEQYF. In DNA, the CDR3 is TGTGCCAGCAGTGAATTAGCGGGAGGGCCCCACGAGCAGTACTTC.

The V call is TRBV7-2, the J call TRBJ2-3; D is ambiguous. The CDR3 runs to 13 residues. Trimming stripped 3 bases from V and 6 bases from J, with 10 bases between. CDR1 is SGHTA, CDR2 FQGNSA, per germline. CDR3 residues: CASSFTLGDTQYF. In nucleotides, the CDR3 is TGTGCCAGCAGCTTCACCCTGGGTGATACGCAGTATTTT.

V gene TRBV24-1 combines with J gene TRBJ2-1; 9 positions match TRBD1. The assigned J gene may be wrong: the sequence end matches TRBJ2-7 better. Germline V lookup: CDR1 KGHDR, CDR2 SFDVKD. The CDR3 loop spans 17 amino acids. DNA of the CDR3: TGTGCCACCAGTGATTTTCAGACAGGGGGGTCCTACAATGAGCAGTACTTC. It yields the protein CATSDFQTGGSYNEQYF.

This clonotype has a handful of counts. This chain uses TRBV2 with TRBJ1-5; 9 bases align to TRBD1. Trimming removed 9 bases from V and 6 bases from J; junction bases left unmatched: 9. CDR3 size: 14 residues. Germline CDR1 reads SNHLY; CDR2 reads FYNNEI. CDR3 sequence reads: CASRKGQGGQPQHF. CDR3 DNA sequence: TGTGCCAGTCGGAAGGGACAGGGTGGTCAGCCCCAGCATTTT.

The J gene is TRBJ1-5, the V gene TRBV9; 7 nucleotides match TRBD1. The CDR3 totals 15 residues. V dropped 0 bases and J dropped 6; count of bases not matched to a gene: 6. CDR1 and CDR2 from the germline V gene are SGDLS and YYNGEE. DNA of the CDR3: TGTGCCAGCAGCGTAGATACTGGGACAGCTCAGCCCCAGCATTTT. Translation: CASSVDTGTAQPQHF.

This clonotype was picked up a small number of times. V is TRBV6-6 and J is TRBJ2-1, with a possible D match to TRBD1 (5 bases). Germline CDR1 reads MNHNY; CDR2 reads SVGAGI (reference sequence). Trimming took off 2 bases at V and 3 bases at J, with 8 bases between the two ends. This CDR3 has 14 residues. Here the CDR3 reads CASSYQGDYNEQFF. The CDR3 nucleotides are TGTGCCAGCAGTTACCAGGGCGACTACAATGAGCAGTTCTTC.

The chain recombines TRBV7-9 with TRBJ2-3, with 10 nucleotides matching TRBD2. There are 15 residues in the CDR3. Trimming removed 4 bases from V and 3 bases from J; junction bases left unmatched: 4. Germline V gene sequence: CDR1 SEHNR, CDR2 FQNEAQ (reference sequence). The CDR3 region has the DNA TGTGCCAGCAGCTCCGGACTAGCGGAGACAGATACGCAGTATTTT. This sequence encodes CASSSGLAETDTQYF. The whole variable domain, filled in from reference TRBV7-9 and TRBJ2-3, reads DTGVSQNPRHKITKRGQNVTFRCDPISEHNRLYWYRQTLGQGPEFLTYFQNEAQLEKSRLLSDRFSAERPKGSFSTLEIQRTEQGDSAMYLCASSSGLAETDTQYFGPGTRLTVL.

Only a few counts were recorded for this clonotype. The chain employs TRBV4-3 and TRBJ2-6; possibly TRBD1 for D (6 bases). This CDR3 contains 20 residues. V was trimmed by 0 bases and J by 0 bases, leaving 18 bases between them. From germline, CDR1 is LGHNA and CDR2 YSLEER. CDR3 loop: CASSQDGSVGGYSGANVLTF. In DNA form, the CDR3 reads TGCGCCAGCAGCCAAGATGGGAGTGTAGGGGGATACTCTGGGGCCAACGTCCTGACTTTC.

V is TRBV30 and J is TRBJ2-1; TRBD2 aligns across 10 bases. This CDR3 is built from 13 residues. Looked up from germline, CDR1 is GTSNPN and CDR2 is SVGIG (reference sequence). Trimming cost V 5 bases and J 8 bases; bases outside gene matches: 6. The CDR3 nucleotides are TGTGCCTGGGGTCAGCGGGGGGGGGATGAGCAGTTCTTC. This translates into CAWGQRGGDEQFF.

The rearrangement joins TRBV12-3 or TRBV12-4 to TRBJ1-2; D gene uncertain. V lost 2 bases and J lost 5, with 12 bases in between. The CDR3 totals 14 residues. This CDR3 is CASSLPVMAYGYTF. In nucleotides, the CDR3 is TGTGCCAGCAGTTTACCCGTCATGGCATATGGCTACACCTTC.

The V and J genes are TRBV20-1 and TRBJ1-2; D not certain. The CDR3 length is 14 residues. Looked up from germline, CDR1 is DFQATT and CDR2 is SNEGSKA (reference sequence). V lost 3 bases and J lost 0, with 11 bases in between. CDR3 residues: CSASVGVTNYGYTF. In DNA form, the CDR3 reads TGCAGTGCTAGTGTCGGGGTTACTAACTATGGCTACACCTTC.

The sample holds many counts of this clonotype. This chain uses TRBV4-1 with TRBJ2-3; no firm D call. The CDR3 runs to 17 residues. CDR1 is MGHRA and CDR2 is YSYEKL in the germline V gene. Between the trimmed V and J ends, which lost 0 bases and 0 bases, there was a span of 13 bases. CDR3 amino acids: CASSQDADLTSTDTQYF. The CDR3 region has the DNA TGCGCCAGCAGCCAAGATGCGGACCTGACTAGCACAGATACGCAGTATTTT.

Concerning this clonotype itself: Being one base from a much bigger clone, this may be a read error. This chain joins TRBV12-3 or TRBV12-4 and TRBJ2-3, with D possibly matching TRBD1 (6 bases). Trimming pared 6 bases from V and 4 bases from J, leaving 17 bases between. This CDR3 is built from 15 residues. The CDR3 protein is CASSPRQANADTQYF. The CDR3 nucleotides are TGTGCCAGCAGCCCGAGACAGGCGAACGCAGATACGCAGTATTTT.

This clonotype has only a few counts. The rearrangement joins TRBV20-1 to TRBJ2-7; D possibly corresponds to TRBD1 (6 bases). This CDR3 spans 11 amino acids. CDR1 is DFQATT, CDR2 SNEGSKA, per germline (reference sequence). DNA of the CDR3: TGCACCCCAGGACAGTCCTACGAGCAGTACTTC. This codes for CTPGQSYEQYF.

The V gene is TRBV11-1, the J gene TRBJ1-1, with TRBD1 as a possible D gene (6 bases). This CDR3 spans 14 amino acids. V was clipped by 3 bases and J by 5 bases, with 13 bases between them. Per the germline V gene, CDR1 is SGHAT and CDR2 is FQDESV (reference sequence). The DNA of the CDR3 is TGTGCCAGCAGCTTCCAGGGGTTGGATACTGAAGCTTTCTTT. It encodes CASSFQGLDTEAFF.

In regard to this clonotype: Its ends do not fully match the called genes, so a read error is possible. This chain joins TRBV7-3 and TRBJ2-3; 9 nucleotides line up with TRBD2. CDR1 is SGHTA and CDR2 is FQGTGA in the germline V gene. The CDR3 consists of 14 residues. CDR3: CVSKLAGFTDAQYF. In nucleotides, the CDR3 is TGTGTCAGCAAGCTAGCGGGGTTCACAGATGCGCAGTATTTT. Combining the CDR3 with reference TRBV7-3 and TRBJ2-3 gives the whole variable domain GAGVSQTPSNKVTEKGKYVELRCDPISGHTALYWYRQSLGQGPEFLIYFQGTGAADDSGLPNDRFFAVRPEGSVSTLKIQRTERGDSAVYLCVSKLAGFTDAQYFGPGTRLTVL.